These 22 T cell receptor beta chains were sequenced from one sample in a study of PD-1 blockade in classical Hodgkin lymphoma. Method: immunoSEQ multiplex PCR; TCRdb's copy keeps in-frame clones and lacks some. The sample consists of 70,000 to 85,000 clones, approximately 94% of them appearing once. Brentuximab vedotin exposure varied, and every patient relapsed after autologous stem cell transplantation. The input for sequencing was peripheral blood mononuclear cells (PBMCs), taken at baseline. These receptors all stem from a human donor with classical Hodgkin lymphoma.

V gene TRBV6-1 combines with J gene TRBJ2-1, with TRBD1 matching over 7 bases. The J segment lost 9 bases and the V segment lost 3 bases, leaving 14 bases of the junction unmatched. The CDR3 is made up of 16 amino acids. CDR1 MNHNS and CDR2 SASEGT come from the germline V gene. CDR3 DNA: TGTGCCAGCAGTGACTTGGGACAGACCAACACCCTTGAGCAGTTCTTC. Translated, it gives CASSDLGQTNTLEQFF.

This chain uses TRBV7-9 with TRBJ2-3; D is unresolved. CDR3 length equals 13 residues. The germline CDR1 and CDR2 sequences are SEHNR and FQNEAQ (reference sequence). V was clipped by 5 bases and J by 0 bases, with 6 bases between them. Here the CDR3 reads CASSHTSTDTQYF. CDR3 sequence (DNA): TGTGCCAGCAGCCATACAAGCACAGATACGCAGTATTTT.

This clone has just one count. The gene calls are TRBV10-3 and TRBJ2-1, with 10 bases identical to TRBD2. V lost 3 bases, J lost 6 bases, and 8 bases stayed unmatched. CDR1 is ENHRY and CDR2 is SYGVKD in the germline V gene. This CDR3 is 16 amino acids long. CDR3 bases: TGTGCCATCAGTGACCTAGCGGGAGAGCATCGCAATGAGCAGTTCTTC. Residues: CAISDLAGEHRNEQFF.

The chain uses TRBV28 and TRBJ2-7, with 10 bases lining up with TRBD1. J gave up 4 bases and V 8 bases, and 8 bases lay outside the gene matches. Germline V lookup: CDR1 MDHEN, CDR2 SYDVKM. This CDR3 region has 14 residues. The CDR3 spells CASGLRQGAYEQYF. CDR3 in DNA: TGTGCCAGCGGTCTCCGACAGGGGGCTTACGAGCAGTACTTC.

The chain employs TRBV9 and TRBJ1-1; D gene unclear. V was shortened by 3 bases and J by 5 bases, with 8 bases between the two germline ends. This CDR3 is 12 amino acids long. Germline V gives CDR1 SGDLS, CDR2 YYNGEE. CDR3 loop: CASSALGTEAFF. The CDR3 DNA follows: TGTGCCAGCAGCGCCCTGGGGACTGAAGCTTTCTTT.

In DNA, the CDR3 is TGTGCCATCAGTGAGTCTCGGAATCAGCCCCAGCATTTT. Amino acid sequence: CAISESRNQPQHF. This chain connects TRBV10-3 to TRBJ1-5; no clear D. The CDR3 is made up of 13 amino acids. Looked up from germline, CDR1 is ENHRY and CDR2 is SYGVKD. V was cut by 0 bases and J by 4 bases, with 4 bases left in between.

This clone was detected only a few times. The chain carries TRBV9 and TRBJ2-3, with 9 bases identical to TRBD2. This CDR3 has 14 residues. The junction had 3 bases not matched to a gene; V was cut back by 3 bases and J by 4 bases. Germline CDR1 SGDLS, CDR2 YYNGEE. In DNA, the CDR3 is TGTGCCAGCAGCGAGGCGGGAGGGGCAGATACGCAGTATTTT. It yields the protein CASSEAGGADTQYF.

The chain has TRBV5-1 and TRBJ2-2; no firm D call. The germline gives CDR1 SGHRS, CDR2 YFSETQ. The CDR3 has 13 residues. The ends were cut back, 5 bases at V and 3 bases at J, with 8 bases in the middle. For the CDR3, the DNA is TGCGCCAGCAGGTTCGACGACACCGGGGAGCTGTTTTTT. This translates into CASRFDDTGELFF.

This clone was detected only once. This sequence joins TRBV11-3 and TRBJ2-2; perhaps D is TRBD1 or TRBD2 (5 bases each). The germline V gene has CDR1 SGHNT and CDR2 YENEEA. This CDR3 is 15 amino acids long. V was clipped by 4 bases and J by 3 bases, with 12 bases between them. CDR3 in amino acids: CASSSGPRDTGELFF. CDR3 bases: TGTGCCAGCAGCTCGGGGCCCCGAGACACCGGGGAGCTGTTTTTT. The full variable domain, completed using reference TRBV11-3 and TRBJ2-2, is EAGVVQSPRYKIIEKKQPVAFWCNPISGHNTLYWYLQNLGQGPELLIRYENEEAVDDSQLPKDRFSAERLKGVDSTLKIQPAELGDSAVYLCASSSGPRDTGELFFGEGSRLTVL.

The CDR3 is CASSATGYEQYF. As DNA, the CDR3 is TGTGCCAGCAGCGCAACAGGGTACGAGCAGTACTTC. J is TRBJ2-7 and V is TRBV9; D is perhaps TRBD1 (6 bases). CDR3 length: 12 residues. Germline CDR1 is SGDLS and CDR2 is YYNGEE. Trimming left V 3 bases short and J 4 bases short, with 8 bases between.

In its sample, this clone was seen once. This chain joins TRBV5-1 and TRBJ2-2; 9 bases fit TRBD2. Trimming removed 2 bases from V and 1 base from J; junction bases left unmatched: 3. The CDR3 is made up of 16 amino acids. Per germline, CDR1 SGHRS and CDR2 YFSETQ. CDR3 nucleotides: TGCGCCAGCAGCTTACAGACTAGCGGGAACACCGGGGAGCTGTTTTTT. This translates into CASSLQTSGNTGELFF.

The rearrangement links TRBV23-1 to TRBJ2-1; D not certain. TRBV23-1 is an open reading frame, and its role is uncertain. V was shortened by 5 bases and J by 3 bases, with 11 bases between the two germline ends. This CDR3 has 14 amino acids. CDR3: CASSSSRRYNEQFF. CDR3 DNA sequence: TGCGCCAGCAGTTCAAGCCGCCGCTACAATGAGCAGTTCTTC.

This clone occurred once. The chain links TRBV28 to TRBJ2-7; maybe TRBD2 (6 bases). This CDR3 has 13 amino acids. Germline CDR1 is MDHEN and CDR2 is SYDVKM. The germline V and J ends were trimmed by 5 bases and 3 bases, with 11 bases remaining between them. CDR3 coding DNA: TGTGCCAGCAGTGGAGGGTCCGGCTACGAGCAGTACTTC. Encoded protein: CASSGGSGYEQYF.

This chain uses TRBV10-3 with TRBJ1-5; D is possibly TRBD1 (5 bases). V was shortened by 8 bases and J by 7 bases, with 9 bases between the two germline ends. The V gene's germline CDR1 is ENHRY and CDR2 SYGVKD. The CDR3 is 11 amino acids. CDR3 in DNA: TGTGCCATCGGTCAGGGACAGCCCCAGCATTTT. It translates to CAIGQGQPQHF.

The chain combines TRBV9 with TRBJ2-6; tentatively, D is TRBD1 (5 bases). Germline V gene sequence: CDR1 SGDLS, CDR2 YYNGEE. Trimming took 0 bases from V and 1 from J, leaving 14 bases between them. The CDR3 runs to 18 residues. CDR3 sequence: CASSVATQGRSGANVLTF. The CDR3, as DNA: TGTGCCAGCAGCGTAGCTACGCAGGGCAGGTCTGGGGCCAACGTCCTGACTTTC.

This chain uses TRBV7-3 with TRBJ2-3, with D possibly called TRBD1 or TRBD2 (5 bases each). V lost 2 bases, J lost 6 bases, and 15 bases lay in between. There are 15 residues in the CDR3. The germline CDR1 and CDR2 sequences are SGHTA and FQGTGA. In DNA form, the CDR3 reads TGTGCCAGCAGCTTAGGCGGGTGGGGGACCGATACGCAGTATTTT. Its protein is CASSLGGWGTDTQYF.

The sample holds one count of this clone. The gene calls are TRBV18 and TRBJ1-6; D not certain. Between the trimmed V and J ends, which lost 1 base and 10 bases, there was a span of 8 bases. From germline, CDR1 is KGHSH and CDR2 LQKENI. The CDR3 runs to 13 residues. CDR3 amino acids: CASSPRSDSPLHF. CDR3 DNA sequence: TGTGCCAGCTCACCACGATCGGACTCACCCCTCCACTTT.

The chain carries TRBV5-1 and TRBJ2-2; TRBD2 might be the D (6 bases). Germline CDR1 reads SGHRS; CDR2 reads YFSETQ. Trimming stripped 0 bases from V and 6 bases from J, with 15 bases between. There are 16 residues in the CDR3. CDR3 DNA: TGCGCCAGCAGCTTGGAGGGGCTAGCGCACCCCGGGGAGCTGTTTTTT. Translation gives CASSLEGLAHPGELFF. The entire variable domain, with the rest obtained from reference TRBV5-1 and TRBJ2-2, is as follows: KAGVTQTPRYLIKTRGQQVTLSCSPISGHRSVSWYQQTPGQGLQFLFEYFSETQRNKGNFPGRFSGRQFSNSRSEMNVSTLELGDSALYLCASSLEGLAHPGELFFGEGSRLTVL.

The chain couples TRBV5-6 to TRBJ1-1, with D perhaps TRBD1 (5 bases). Per the germline V gene, CDR1 is SGHDT and CDR2 is YYEEEE. This CDR3 is 15 amino acids long. V was shortened by 0 bases and J by 3 bases, with 12 bases between the two germline ends. The chain's CDR3 is CASSLEPVGDTEAFF. The DNA for the CDR3 is TGTGCCAGCAGCTTGGAGCCCGTAGGGGACACTGAAGCTTTCTTT. Full variable domain (remainder filled in from reference TRBV5-6 and TRBJ1-1): DAGVTQSPTHLIKTRGQQVTLRCSPKSGHDTVSWYQQALGQGPQFIFQYYEEEERQRGNFPDRFSGHQFPNYSSELNVNALLLGDSALYLCASSLEPVGDTEAFFGQGTRLTVV.

V and J are TRBV10-1 and TRBJ2-5; 10 positions agree with TRBD1. V dropped 4 bases and J dropped 7; count of bases not matched to a gene: 9. CDR3 length equals 15 residues. Germline CDR1 WNHNN, CDR2 SYGVQD (reference sequence). The CDR3 loop is CASSGRDRGLGTQYF. Written as DNA, the CDR3 is TGCGCCAGCAGTGGAAGGGACAGGGGCTTGGGGACCCAGTACTTC.

V and J are TRBV18 and TRBJ1-1; no reliable D call. Germline lookup yields CDR1 KGHSH and CDR2 LQKENI. Trimming pared 6 bases from V and 2 bases from J, leaving 22 bases between. The CDR3 has 17 amino acids. The CDR3 spells CASSTFPLAGANTEAFF. The CDR3 coding sequence is TGTGCCAGCTCTACCTTTCCCTTGGCGGGCGCCAACACTGAAGCTTTCTTT.

The CDR3 nucleotides are TGTGCCAGCAGCTTAATGCTAGCGGTACCCTACGAGCAGTACTTC. It specifies CASSLMLAVPYEQYF. The chain links TRBV5-6 to TRBJ2-7, with 7 positions matching TRBD2. The CDR3 contains 15 residues. Trimming removed 2 bases from V and 2 bases from J; junction bases left unmatched: 7. Germline values: CDR1 SGHDT, CDR2 YYEEEE.